A single sample is the source of the 32 T cell receptor beta chains below, sequenced in a study of regulatory T cells in long-lasting Graves disease. According to the study, TCR beta libraries were built with iRepertoire HTBI primers and CDR3-region Arm-PCR. TCRdb reanalysed the multiplex PCR reads using MiXCR and keeps one entry per CDR3 protein. The table has roughly 350,000 distinct CDR3 sequences, approximately 16% seen once. Time point given: newly diagnosed GD, antithyroid drugs for less than 3 months. Generation of the TCR library employed RNA extracted from PBMCs. A further study also used this sample, focusing on T cells in Graves' hyperthyroidism and ophthalmopathy.

Sequences were derived from peripheral blood mononuclear cells (PBMCs), sampled at new diagnosis, from a patient treated with antithyroid drugs. Receptors originate from a man aged 35-49 years with Graves disease.

The chain uses TRBV20-1 and TRBJ2-2; 11 bases are a match to TRBD1. CDR3 length equals 16 residues. Germline V CDR1 and CDR2: DFQATT, SNEGSKA (reference sequence). The V and J ends lost 2 bases and 4 bases, in that order; junction bases with no gene match: 6. This chain's CDR3 is CSARLRDRGITGELFF. The CDR3 region has the DNA TGCAGTGCTAGACTCCGGGACAGGGGGATCACCGGGGAGCTGTTTTTT.

The rearrangement joins TRBV5-5 to TRBJ2-5; the match to TRBD1 covers 8 bases. CDR3 length: 15 residues. In germline, CDR1 is SGHKS, CDR2 YYEKEE (reference sequence). V lost 4 bases to trimming and J lost 5 bases; unmatched junction nucleotides: 10. CDR3 loop: CASSIEWTGWETQYF. CDR3 DNA: TGTGCCAGCAGCATCGAGTGGACAGGGTGGGAGACCCAGTACTTC.

This clonotype was counted many times. The rearrangement uses TRBV12-3 or TRBV12-4 and TRBJ1-1; D may be TRBD1 (5 bases). CDR3 length: 12 residues. The V end was cut by 5 bases, the J end by 11 bases, with 15 bases between. The DNA of the CDR3 is TGTGCCAGCAGTCCCGGGGGAGGGGAGGCTTTCTTT. The encoded protein is CASSPGGGEAFF.

V usage is TRBV28 and J usage is TRBJ2-1, with 8 bases aligning to TRBD2. CDR1 and CDR2 from the germline V gene are MDHEN and SYDVKM. V dropped 5 bases and J dropped 9; count of bases not matched to a gene: 9. The CDR3 extends over 14 amino acids. The CDR3 sequence is CASSPASTSAEQFF. The CDR3 coding sequence is TGTGCCAGCAGTCCCGCTTCGACTAGCGCTGAGCAGTTCTTC.

The V and J genes are TRBV4-3 and TRBJ2-7, with 7 positions matching TRBD1. The germline V gene encodes CDR1 LGHNA and CDR2 YSLEER. The junction had 10 bases not matched to a gene; V was cut back by 3 bases and J by 2 bases. The CDR3 extends over 16 amino acids. As DNA, the CDR3 is TGCGCCAGCAGCCACCTTGCCGGGACAGCGACCTACGAGCAGTACTTC. Amino acids: CASSHLAGTATYEQYF.

This clonotype has a count of ten or more. V gene TRBV20-1 combines with J gene TRBJ1-5, with a tentative D call TRBD1 (5 bases). Per germline, CDR1 DFQATT and CDR2 SNEGSKA (reference sequence). The CDR3 contains 13 residues. Trimming took off 6 bases at V and 7 bases at J, with 16 bases between the two ends. For the CDR3, the DNA is TGCAGTGCCGCACCGACAGTCACCCAGCCCCAGCATTTT. This gives the protein CSAAPTVTQPQHF.

This clonotype was seen at least ten times. The chain employs TRBV12-3 or TRBV12-4 and TRBJ2-5, with 7 bases identical to TRBD2. CDR3 length equals 14 residues. V dropped 1 base and J dropped 5; count of bases not matched to a gene: 4. CDR3 nucleotides: TGTGCCAGCAGTTTAGGGAGCGGGGTCGAGACCCAGTACTTC. This translates into CASSLGSGVETQYF.

This clonotype showed up just a few times. One junction end does not reproduce the germline sequence, and a read error may be involved. V and J are TRBV28 and TRBJ1-5, with D uncertain. The CDR3 is 12 residues long. CDR1 and CDR2 from the germline V gene are MDHEN and SYDVKM. CDR3 in amino acids: CASSLFRQPQRF. Here the CDR3 DNA reads TGTGCCAGCAGTTTATTTCGTCAGCCCCAGCGTTTT.

This clonotype was recorded many times. This chain uses TRBV7-2 with TRBJ1-6; a possible D gene is TRBD1 (5 bases). The germline V and J ends were trimmed by 6 bases and 5 bases, with 17 bases remaining between them. Germline-derived CDR1 and CDR2 are SGHTA and FQGNSA. This CDR3 spans 16 amino acids. The CDR3 loop is CASRPTGTVNNSPLHF. The CDR3 nucleotides are TGTGCCAGCAGACCCACCGGGACGGTTAATAATTCACCCCTCCACTTT.

This clonotype was counted many times. The chain carries TRBV5-5 and TRBJ2-7, with 7 bases matching TRBD1. Germline V gene data show CDR1 as SGHKS and CDR2 as YYEKEE (reference sequence). V shed 4 bases, J shed 3 bases, and the junction held 7 bases outside the gene matches. The CDR3 is made up of 14 amino acids. CDR3 sequence: CASSPIRQGYEQYF. CDR3 nucleotides: TGTGCCAGCAGCCCCATCCGACAGGGCTACGAGCAGTACTTC.

This clonotype was recorded at least ten times. This sequence joins TRBV20-1 and TRBJ1-6; 8 nucleotides match TRBD1. CDR1 is DFQATT, CDR2 SNEGSKA, per germline (reference sequence). The CDR3 has 15 amino acids. The V segment lost 6 bases and the J segment 9 bases; nucleotides outside the gene matches: 13. The CDR3 sequence is CSAPPRGRGGSPLHF. CDR3 nucleotides: TGCAGTGCGCCACCCAGGGGGCGAGGGGGTTCACCCCTCCACTTT.

This rearrangement joins TRBV28 to TRBJ2-5; TRBD2 matches at 12 bases. Germline lookup yields CDR1 MDHEN and CDR2 SYDVKM. Losses at the gene ends were 3 bases for V and 5 bases for J; bases not matched to a gene: 7. The CDR3 is 16 residues long. CDR3 protein: CASSFLASGGEETQYF. The DNA of the CDR3 is TGTGCCAGCAGTTTTTTGGCTAGCGGGGGGGAGGAGACCCAGTACTTC.

The gene calls are TRBV7-8 and TRBJ1-2; 9 bases agree with TRBD1. This CDR3 is 15 amino acids long. Germline lookup yields CDR1 SGHVS and CDR2 FQNEAQ. V shed 4 bases, J shed 3 bases, and the junction held 6 bases outside the gene matches. In DNA form, the CDR3 reads TGTGCCAGCAGCTCAATCGGACAGGGGCACTATGGCTACACCTTC. Encoded protein: CASSSIGQGHYGYTF.

With regard to this clonotype: A far bigger clonotype differs at one base, so this is likely a read error. V and J are TRBV6-5 and TRBJ2-4, with 10 bases matching TRBD1. V shed 4 bases and J 12 bases; nucleotides not matched to a gene: 12. CDR1 is MNHEY and CDR2 is SVGAGI in the germline V gene. The CDR3 sequence is 15 residues long. CDR3: CASSSPDRGFHTQYF. The CDR3 region has the DNA TGTGCCAGCAGTTCCCCGGACAGGGGGTTCCACACTCAGTACTTC.

CDR3 coding DNA: TGCAGTGCTAATAGCGGGGGGACCTACGAGCAGTACTTC. Protein product: CSANSGGTYEQYF. This chain uses TRBV20-1 with TRBJ2-7, with 10 positions matching TRBD2. CDR1 and CDR2 (germline): DFQATT, SNEGSKA (reference sequence). After removal of 4 bases from V and 2 bases from J, the junction contained 2 bases not matched to a gene. The CDR3 covers 13 residues.

This clonotype turned up a few times. The J gene is TRBJ2-2, the V gene TRBV6-1; D gene uncertain. CDR3 length: 14 amino acids. Germline CDR1 is MNHNS and CDR2 is SASEGT. V lost 6 bases to trimming and J lost 0 bases, with 8 bases between them. The CDR3 DNA reads as TGTGCCAGCAGGCCAACTTCGAACACCGGGGAGCTGTTTTTT. Encoded protein: CASRPTSNTGELFF.

This clonotype appeared a few times. J is TRBJ2-4 and V is TRBV6-1, with D possibly called TRBD1 or TRBD2 (5 bases each). Germline CDR1 and CDR2: MNHNS and SASEGT. The CDR3 totals 16 residues. The germline V and J ends were trimmed by 1 base and 0 bases, with 10 bases remaining between them. The DNA of the CDR3 is TGTGCCAGCAGTGAAGGGGACCGAATAGCCAAAAACATTCAGTACTTC. Amino acids: CASSEGDRIAKNIQYF.

The chain recombines TRBV10-3 with TRBJ2-3; the match to TRBD2 covers 7 bases. V lost 3 bases to trimming and J lost 1 base; unmatched junction nucleotides: 4. The CDR3 covers 15 residues. Germline-derived CDR1 and CDR2 are ENHRY and SYGVKD. Here the CDR3 reads CAISDGLAGTDTQYF. In DNA, the CDR3 is TGTGCCATCAGTGATGGTCTAGCGGGCACAGATACGCAGTATTTT.

This clonotype was observed many times. The rearrangement uses TRBV7-8 and TRBJ2-2; D ambiguous. The CDR3 has 12 residues. CDR1 is SGHVS and CDR2 is FQNEAQ in the germline V gene. V shed 1 base and J shed 6 bases, with 3 bases lying between them. The CDR3 coding sequence is TGTGCCAGCAGCTTAGGACCCGGGGAGCTGTTTTTT. The encoded protein is CASSLGPGELFF.

This clonotype was recorded at least ten times. The rearrangement links TRBV20-1 to TRBJ2-5; D gene ambiguous. The V gene's germline CDR1 is DFQATT and CDR2 SNEGSKA (reference sequence). This CDR3 comprises 14 residues. Trimming removed 6 bases at V and 0 bases at J, with 14 bases between. As DNA, the CDR3 is TGCAGTGCCCTGCACTCTAAACACCAAGAGACCCAGTACTTC. Protein product: CSALHSKHQETQYF.

This clonotype has more than one count but fewer than ten. This chain connects TRBV6-5 to TRBJ1-5; TRBD1 agrees at 8 bases. J lost 2 bases, V lost 3 bases, and 3 bases had no gene match. The CDR3 spans 15 residues. Per germline, CDR1 MNHEY and CDR2 SVGAGI. DNA of the CDR3: TGTGCCAGCAGTTATGCGACAGGGGGCAATCAGCCCCAGCATTTT. It encodes CASSYATGGNQPQHF.

This clonotype was observed many times. V usage is TRBV5-5 and J usage is TRBJ1-2, with D possibly TRBD1 on 6 matching bases. Germline CDR1 SGHKS, CDR2 YYEKEE (reference sequence). V was pared by 3 bases and J by 5 bases, with 20 bases between. This CDR3 region has 16 residues. The CDR3 sequence is CASSWTTRQDNYGYTF. The CDR3 DNA reads TGTGCCAGCAGCTGGACCACTCGACAGGACAATTATGGCTACACCTTC.

This clonotype was recorded many times. The J gene is TRBJ2-7, the V gene TRBV7-2; 9 positions match TRBD1. CDR1 and CDR2 from the germline V gene are SGHTA and FQGNSA. The CDR3 sequence is 15 residues long. V dropped 5 bases and J dropped 2; count of bases not matched to a gene: 7. The chain's CDR3 is CASSRMTGGAYEQYF. CDR3 nucleotides: TGTGCCAGCAGCCGTATGACAGGGGGAGCCTACGAGCAGTACTTC. Combining the CDR3 with reference TRBV7-2 and TRBJ2-7 gives the whole variable domain GAGVSQSPSNKVTEKGKDVELRCDPISGHTALYWYRQSLGQGLEFLIYFQGNSAPDKSGLPSDRFSAERTGGSVSTLTIQRTQQEDSAVYLCASSRMTGGAYEQYFGPGTRLTVT.

The rearrangement joins TRBV29-1 to TRBJ1-2; 9 bases map to TRBD1. Germline assignment: CDR1 SQVTM and CDR2 ANQGSEA. The J segment lost 2 bases and the V segment lost 7 bases, leaving 8 bases of the junction unmatched. This CDR3 has 14 amino acids. The CDR3 bases are TGCAGCGCCAGGGGACAGGGAACCAACTATGGCTACACCTTC. It yields the protein CSARGQGTNYGYTF.

The chain recombines TRBV5-1 with TRBJ1-2, with D possibly matching TRBD1 (5 bases). V lost 6 bases and J lost 3, with 21 bases in between. There are 16 residues in the CDR3. Germline-derived CDR1 and CDR2 are SGHRS and YFSETQ. The CDR3 nucleotides read TGCGCCAGCATGCAGGGTTCGGCACAAACCCACTATGGCTACACCTTC. The encoded protein is CASMQGSAQTHYGYTF.

This clonotype was detected a few times. The chain is built from TRBV18 and TRBJ1-4, with 9 bases matching TRBD1. With V trimmed by 3 bases and J by 3 bases, 14 bases remained unmatched. Looked up from germline, CDR1 is KGHSH and CDR2 is LQKENI. This CDR3 spans 19 amino acids. CDR3 in DNA: TGTGCCAGCTCACCTACAAACGCACAGGGGGCGCCGGCTAATGAAAAACTGTTTTTT. Amino acid sequence: CASSPTNAQGAPANEKLFF.

The rearrangement uses TRBV4-1 and TRBJ2-7, with a weak D call TRBD1 (5 bases). CDR1 is MGHRA, CDR2 YSYEKL, per germline. CDR3 size: 15 residues. Trimming took off 5 bases at V and 5 bases at J, with 19 bases between the two ends. The CDR3 reads CASSTRTPVGDEQYF. The DNA for the CDR3 is TGCGCCAGCAGCACCCGGACACCGGTCGGCGACGAGCAGTACTTC.

The J gene is TRBJ2-3, the V gene TRBV2; 9 nucleotides align to TRBD2. CDR3 length equals 15 residues. Germline V CDR1 and CDR2: SNHLY, FYNNEI. Losses at the gene ends were 5 bases for V and 1 base for J; bases not matched to a gene: 4. This chain's CDR3 is CASSYTSGRTDTQYF. The CDR3 coding sequence is TGTGCCAGCAGTTATACTAGCGGGCGCACAGATACGCAGTATTTT.

In this sample, this clonotype turned up many times. This chain connects TRBV20-1 to TRBJ1-1; no reliable D call. V dropped 4 bases and J dropped 3 bases, with 9 bases sitting between them. Germline CDR1 DFQATT, CDR2 SNEGSKA (reference sequence). CDR3 length: 12 residues. CDR3 protein: CSANVLDTEAFF. CDR3 DNA sequence: TGCAGTGCTAATGTGCTGGACACTGAAGCTTTCTTT.

This clonotype was picked up a small number of times. The J gene is TRBJ2-7, the V gene TRBV29-1; D may match TRBD1 or TRBD2 (5 bases each). V lost 5 bases and J lost 7, with 18 bases in between. This CDR3 contains 13 residues. The germline V gene encodes CDR1 SQVTM and CDR2 ANQGSEA. CDR3 sequence reads: CSVSSTVTGEQYF. The DNA for the CDR3 is TGCAGCGTTTCCTCGACAGTAACGGGGGAGCAGTACTTC.

As to this clonotype: Since a much larger clone is just one base distant, this may be a read error. CDR3 in amino acids: CASSPGQGIGNTIYF. The CDR3 DNA reads as TGTGCCAGCAGCCCGGGACAGGGGATCGGAAACACCATATATTTT. The chain carries TRBV7-9 and TRBJ1-3; 10 nucleotides line up with TRBD1. The CDR3 extends over 15 amino acids. Losses at the gene ends were 5 bases for V and 4 bases for J; bases not matched to a gene: 5. CDR1 SEHNR and CDR2 FQNEAQ come from the germline V gene (reference sequence). The whole variable domain, filled in from reference TRBV7-9 and TRBJ1-3, reads DTGVSQNPRHKITKRGQNVTFRCDPISEHNRLYWYRQTLGQGPEFLTYFQNEAQLEKSRLLSDRFSAERPKGSFSTLEIQRTEQGDSAMYLCASSPGQGIGNTIYFGEGSWLTVV.

This clonotype was observed many times. The V call is TRBV12-3 or TRBV12-4, the J call TRBJ1-1, with D possibly being TRBD1 (5 bases). Trimming stripped 1 base from V and 5 bases from J, with 14 bases between. CDR3 length: 15 residues. In nucleotides, the CDR3 is TGTGCCAGCAGTTTAGGGTCACCTAGGGGTACTGAAGCTTTCTTT. The encoded protein is CASSLGSPRGTEAFF.